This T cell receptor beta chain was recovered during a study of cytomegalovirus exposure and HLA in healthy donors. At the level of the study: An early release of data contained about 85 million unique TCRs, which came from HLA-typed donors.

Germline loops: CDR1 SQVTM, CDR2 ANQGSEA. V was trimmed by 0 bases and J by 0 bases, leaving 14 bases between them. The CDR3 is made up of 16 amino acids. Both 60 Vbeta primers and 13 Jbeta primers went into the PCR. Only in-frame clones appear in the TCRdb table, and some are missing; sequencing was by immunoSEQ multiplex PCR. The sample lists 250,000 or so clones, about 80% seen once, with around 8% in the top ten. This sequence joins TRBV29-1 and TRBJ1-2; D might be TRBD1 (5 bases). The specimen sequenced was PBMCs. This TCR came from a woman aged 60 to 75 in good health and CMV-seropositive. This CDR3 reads CSVEELWRGSNYGYTF. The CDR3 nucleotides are TGCAGCGTTGAAGAACTTTGGAGGGGTTCTAACTATGGCTACACCTTC.